Below, 21 T cell receptor beta chains from the same sample are listed, as sequenced in a study of blood T cell repertoires in COVID-19. TCRdb's copy holds only in-frame clones and misses some; the assay was immunoSEQ multiplex PCR. The table shows around 250,000 clones, with roughly four fifths occurring only once. Sample: peripheral blood. These receptor sequences come from a woman aged 80 or over with acute or convalescent COVID-19.

The chain combines TRBV2 with TRBJ1-1; 7 bases line up with TRBD1. There are 13 residues in the CDR3. The germline gives CDR1 SNHLY, CDR2 FYNNEI. V lost 11 bases and J lost 1; bases outside the gene matches: 7. CDR3 sequence (DNA): TGTGCCGCCCAGACAGGGAAGAACACTGAAGCTTTCTTT. This gives the protein CAAQTGKNTEAFF.

The chain has TRBV10-3 and TRBJ1-6; D unresolved. The CDR3 has 16 residues. Trimming removed 6 bases at V and 0 bases at J, with 12 bases between. CDR1 and CDR2 from the germline V gene are ENHRY and SYGVKD. CDR3: CAISEVGSSYNSPLHF. The CDR3 nucleotides are TGTGCCATCAGCGAGGTGGGGAGCTCCTATAATTCACCCCTCCACTTT.

The chain links TRBV7-2 to TRBJ1-2; 8 nucleotides agree with TRBD1. With V trimmed by 0 bases and J by 7 bases, 4 bases remained unmatched. This CDR3 is built from 14 residues. CDR1 SGHTA and CDR2 FQGNSA come from the germline V gene. The CDR3 is CASSLAWTGSGYTF. The CDR3 DNA sequence: TGTGCCAGCAGCTTAGCCTGGACAGGGTCTGGCTACACCTTC.

The gene calls are TRBV21-1 and TRBJ1-5; the tabulated D call, TRBD1, remains unverified against the DNA. TRBV21-1 is flagged as a pseudogene. The CDR3 contains 15 residues. The CDR3 region has the DNA TGTGCCAGCAGCAAAGGGGCAGGGGATCATCAGCCCCAGCATTTT. This codes for CASSKGAGDHQPQHF.

This chain joins TRBV5-8 and TRBJ1-4, with TRBD1 matching 8 bases. CDR1 SGHTS and CDR2 YDEGEE come from the germline V gene. This CDR3 has 18 amino acids. The J segment lost 5 bases and the V segment lost 3 bases, leaving 15 bases of the junction unmatched. DNA of the CDR3: TGTGCCAGCAGCTCCAGAGGGACAGGACTATCCGGAAATGAAAAACTGTTTTTT. It yields the protein CASSSRGTGLSGNEKLFF.

V usage is TRBV3-1 (or the pseudogene TRBV3-2) and J usage is TRBJ2-3; D is undetermined. The CDR3 loop spans 13 amino acids. Germline V lookup: CDR1 LGHDT, CDR2 YNNKEL (reference sequence). V lost 3 bases and J 2 bases, leaving 6 bases between the germline ends. The CDR3 here is CASSQADTDTQYF. CDR3 DNA sequence: TGTGCCAGCAGCCAGGCGGACACAGATACGCAGTATTTT.

The chain uses TRBV6-5 and TRBJ2-3; 9 bases map to TRBD2. CDR1 is MNHEY and CDR2 is SVGAGI in the germline V gene. V shed 5 bases and J 1 base; nucleotides not matched to a gene: 4. This CDR3 contains 15 residues. CDR3 sequence reads: CASSPRLAGTDTQYF. The CDR3 DNA is TGTGCCAGCAGTCCCCGACTAGCGGGCACAGATACGCAGTATTTT.

V and J are TRBV7-2 and TRBJ1-2; 9 bases align to TRBD1. Per germline, CDR1 SGHTA and CDR2 FQGNSA. The trim removed 2 bases at V and 4 bases at J, leaving 2 bases unmatched. The CDR3 contains 14 residues. This CDR3 reads CASSLSTGGYGYTF. In DNA, the CDR3 is TGTGCCAGCAGCTTATCGACAGGGGGCTATGGCTACACCTTC.

The rearrangement links TRBV9 to TRBJ2-7; possibly TRBD1 for D (6 bases). The CDR3 extends over 13 amino acids. Deletions cut 2 bases from V and 0 bases from J, with 6 bases between. Germline assignment: CDR1 SGDLS and CDR2 YYNGEE. The CDR3 DNA is TGTGCCAGCAGCGTGGACAGCTCCTACGAGCAGTACTTC. Encoded protein: CASSVDSSYEQYF.

The chain has TRBV27 and TRBJ2-1, with D possibly being TRBD2 (6 bases). Trimming stripped 5 bases from V and 0 bases from J, with 14 bases between. The CDR3 length is 16 residues. Germline CDR1 and CDR2: MNHEY and SMNVEV (reference sequence). CDR3 nucleotide sequence: TGTGCCAGCAGTCCCCTATCTAGCGCCTCCTACAATGAGCAGTTCTTC. Its translation: CASSPLSSASYNEQFF.

The genes are TRBV25-1 and TRBJ1-2, with D maybe TRBD1 (6 bases). Deletions cut 4 bases from V and 5 bases from J, with 14 bases between. This CDR3 has 14 amino acids. Germline V gene lookup returns CDR1 MGHDK and CDR2 SYGVNS. In nucleotides, the CDR3 is TGTGCCAGCAGTGGTGTGGGGGCTGGTTATGGCTACACCTTC. It codes for CASSGVGAGYGYTF.

This chain uses TRBV28 with TRBJ1-5; D unclear. Trimming cost V 3 bases and J 3 bases, with 9 bases left between them. The CDR3 consists of 14 residues. Germline V gene lookup returns CDR1 MDHEN and CDR2 SYDVKM. The CDR3 bases are TGTGCCAGCAGTTTTCGAGAATCCAATCAGCCCCAGCATTTT. This translates into CASSFRESNQPQHF.

This sequence joins TRBV19 and TRBJ1-5; D is possibly TRBD1 (6 bases). Looked up from germline, CDR1 is LNHDA and CDR2 is SQIVND (reference sequence). The CDR3 is 15 residues long. The V and J ends lost 9 bases and 4 bases respectively, with 19 bases between them. This chain's CDR3 is CASRTEHPLNQPQHF. The DNA for the CDR3 is TGTGCCAGCCGGACAGAACACCCGTTAAATCAGCCCCAGCATTTT.

As to this clone: At one boundary the junction diverges from the germline segment, which might be a read error. This chain uses TRBV7-9 with TRBJ1-4; weak D call: TRBD1 (6 bases). Germline V CDR1 and CDR2: SEHNR, FQNEAQ (reference sequence). The CDR3 is made up of 12 amino acids. The chain's CDR3 is CASSFRGEQLFF. Here the CDR3 DNA reads TGTGCCAGCAGCTTCAGGGGTGAACAACTGTTTTTT.

V is TRBV7-9 and J is TRBJ2-7; TRBD1 is a possible D gene (6 bases). The CDR3 has 13 residues. Trimming cost V 0 bases and J 3 bases, with 6 bases left between them. Germline values: CDR1 SEHNR, CDR2 FQNEAQ (reference sequence). The CDR3 region is CASSLAQGYEQYF. The CDR3 nucleotides are TGTGCCAGCAGCTTAGCACAGGGCTACGAGCAGTACTTC.

The CDR3: CASRAHTSGSFYNEQFF. The CDR3 DNA follows: TGTGCCAGCAGAGCGCACACTAGCGGGAGTTTCTACAATGAGCAGTTCTTC. The chain links TRBV28 to TRBJ2-1; TRBD2 aligns across 11 bases. Germline assignment: CDR1 MDHEN and CDR2 SYDVKM. The CDR3 runs 17 residues. The V and J ends lost 6 bases and 3 bases, in that order; junction bases with no gene match: 10.

This chain links TRBV10-1 with TRBJ2-2; no definite D call. CDR1 and CDR2 (germline): WNHNN, SYGVQD (reference sequence). Trimming took 10 bases from V and 3 from J, leaving 6 bases between them. The CDR3 consists of 11 residues. In nucleotides, the CDR3 is TGCGCCATACGGGACACCGGGGAGCTGTTTTTT. Its protein product is CAIRDTGELFF.

The chain couples TRBV28 to TRBJ2-4; D perhaps matches TRBD1 (6 bases). CDR3 length: 16 residues. The V and J ends lost 6 bases and 1 base respectively, with 16 bases between them. Germline V CDR1 and CDR2: MDHEN, SYDVKM. The CDR3 DNA follows: TGTGCCAGCAGGGGGACAAGGACGGAGGCCAAAAACATTCAGTACTTC. Translation gives CASRGTRTEAKNIQYF. The whole variable domain, filled in from reference TRBV28 and TRBJ2-4, reads DVKVTQSSRYLVKRTGEKVFLECVQDMDHENMFWYRQDPGLGLRLIYFSYDVKMKEKGDIPEGYSVSREKKERFSLILESASTNQTSMYLCASRGTRTEAKNIQYFGAGTRLSVL.

The chain uses TRBV7-9 and TRBJ2-7; D unclear. Germline V lookup: CDR1 SEHNR, CDR2 FQNEAQ (reference sequence). Deletions cut 0 bases from V and 0 bases from J, with 15 bases between. The length of the CDR3 is 17 residues. CDR3 in DNA: TGTGCCAGCAGCTTAGCGACAACCCGAGAGAGCTCCTACGAGCAGTACTTC. Amino acids: CASSLATTRESSYEQYF.

The chain is built from TRBV5-4 and TRBJ2-5, with TRBD2 matching over 14 bases. The CDR3 runs 16 residues. Germline CDR1 reads SGHNT; CDR2 reads YYREEE (reference sequence). V lost 4 bases, J lost 5 bases, and 7 bases stayed unmatched. Here the CDR3 reads CASSARTSGGLETQYF. The DNA of the CDR3 is TGTGCCAGCAGCGCCCGGACTAGCGGGGGGTTGGAGACCCAGTACTTC.

The chain employs TRBV7-9 and TRBJ1-2; D is possibly TRBD1 (6 bases). In germline, CDR1 is SEHNR, CDR2 FQNEAQ (reference sequence). Trimming removed 0 bases at V and 2 bases at J, with 10 bases between. This CDR3 spans 15 amino acids. The CDR3 bases are TGTGCCAGCAGCTTAGCCGGGGGGCGGAACTATGGCTACACCTTC. It yields the protein CASSLAGGRNYGYTF.